The 14 T cell receptor beta chains presented below share a single source sample, sequenced in a study of T cells after yellow fever vaccination. TCRdb itself ran the 5' RACE reads through MiXCR, one entry per CDR3 protein. The table includes fewer than 400,000 distinct CDR3 sequences, roughly 6.1% detected once. The sequences come from PBMCs, collected 5 days after the yellow fever booster vaccination. All receptors come from a man aged 25-45 years who received the YFV17D yellow fever vaccine.

This clonotype was counted only a few times. The rearrangement joins TRBV7-8 to TRBJ1-5, with D maybe TRBD1 (5 bases). The CDR3 covers 16 residues. Looked up from germline, CDR1 is SGHVS and CDR2 is FQNEAQ. V was cut by 1 base and J by 4 bases, with 14 bases left in between. This CDR3 is CASSLGRDRLNQPQHF. Written as DNA, the CDR3 is TGTGCCAGCAGCTTAGGACGGGACCGGCTAAATCAGCCCCAGCATTTT.

This clonotype was seen only a few times. The V call is TRBV2, the J call TRBJ1-1, with D unclear. The ends were cut back, 11 bases at V and 3 bases at J, with 10 bases in the middle. Germline-derived CDR1 and CDR2 are SNHLY and FYNNEI. The CDR3 spans 11 residues. CDR3 in amino acids: CAGLLDTEAFF. The CDR3 DNA reads as TGTGCCGGGTTGCTCGACACTGAAGCTTTCTTT.

CDR3 in DNA: TGTGCCAGCAGTTTAGTGGGCGGGAGAGGCGGTTACGAGCAGTACTTC. It codes for CASSLVGGRGGYEQYF. The chain uses TRBV28 and TRBJ2-7; 7 nucleotides line up with TRBD2. This CDR3 comprises 16 residues. Germline trimming cut 2 bases from V and 4 bases from J; bases unmatched to any gene: 11. In germline, CDR1 is MDHEN, CDR2 SYDVKM.

This clonotype came up a few times. This rearrangement joins TRBV4-1 to TRBJ2-7, with 9 bases lining up with TRBD2. V shed 3 bases and J 1 base; nucleotides not matched to a gene: 7. CDR1 is MGHRA and CDR2 is YSYEKL in the germline V gene. The CDR3 spans 16 residues. The CDR3 DNA reads as TGCGCCAGCAGCCAGGATAGCGGGAGAGCTTCCTACGAGCAGTACTTC. It is translated as CASSQDSGRASYEQYF.

This clonotype turned up a few times. The chain combines TRBV29-1 with TRBJ2-2; a weak D match, TRBD1 (6 bases). The CDR3 runs 16 residues. Deletions cut 1 base from V and 3 bases from J, with 15 bases between. The V gene's germline CDR1 is SQVTM and CDR2 ANQGSEA. For the CDR3, the DNA is TGCAGCGTTGAAGTTGGAATGGGGGCCGACACCGGGGAGCTGTTTTTT. It is translated as CSVEVGMGADTGELFF.

The rearrangement links TRBV5-1 to TRBJ2-2; possibly TRBD1 for D (6 bases). This CDR3 comprises 16 residues. Germline V gene data show CDR1 as SGHRS and CDR2 as YFSETQ. Trimming cost V 6 bases and J 3 bases, with 18 bases left between them. The chain's CDR3 is CASTPIRGSDTGELFF. CDR3 nucleotide sequence: TGCGCCAGCACTCCCATAAGGGGGTCGGACACCGGGGAGCTGTTTTTT.

The chain has TRBV7-8 and TRBJ2-1; maybe TRBD2 (5 bases). This CDR3 comprises 16 residues. V lost 4 bases and J lost 6, with 19 bases in between. The germline CDR1 and CDR2 sequences are SGHVS and FQNEAQ. The CDR3 DNA reads as TGTGCCAGCAGCTCAACCGGGGTAGTTTCGCTCAATGAGCAGTTCTTC. It yields the protein CASSSTGVVSLNEQFF.

In its sample, this clonotype was seen many times. V usage is TRBV9 and J usage is TRBJ2-7; 9 nucleotides match TRBD1. Germline assignment: CDR1 SGDLS and CDR2 YYNGEE. The CDR3 consists of 15 residues. Trimming took 3 bases from V and 4 from J; bases not matched to a gene: 8. The CDR3 coding sequence is TGTGCCAGCAGCGCGAGTGGACAGGGGACTTACGAGCAGTACTTC. Translating it yields CASSASGQGTYEQYF. Drawing the rest from reference TRBV9 and TRBJ2-7, the complete variable domain is DSGVTQTPKHLITATGQRVTLRCSPRSGDLSVYWYQQSLDQGLQFLIQYYNGEERAKGNILERFSAQQFPDLHSELNLSSLELGDSALYFCASSASGQGTYEQYFGPGTRLTVT.

The chain uses TRBV4-1 and TRBJ1-6, with D hard to call. Germline assignment: CDR1 MGHRA and CDR2 YSYEKL. The V gene lost 2 bases and the J gene lost 2 bases, with 10 bases spanning the gap. CDR3 length: 16 amino acids. The CDR3 nucleotides are TGCGCCAGCAGCCAAAAGGAGGGTACCTATAATTCACCCCTCCACTTT. This sequence encodes CASSQKEGTYNSPLHF.

There are a few counts of this clonotype. V and J are TRBV7-2 and TRBJ2-3; D tentatively fits TRBD1 or TRBD2 (6 bases each). The germline V gene encodes CDR1 SGHTA and CDR2 FQGNSA. Trimming cost V 5 bases and J 5 bases, with 14 bases left between them. This CDR3 is built from 14 residues. CDR3 sequence: CASSGAEGGDTQYF. CDR3 DNA: TGTGCCAGCAGCGGGGCGGAGGGGGGAGATACGCAGTATTTT.

This sequence joins TRBV14 and TRBJ2-7; 7 bases are a match to TRBD1. The germline V gene has CDR1 SGHDN and CDR2 FVKESK. The CDR3 runs to 15 residues. Trimming removed 3 bases from V and 3 bases from J; junction bases left unmatched: 8. The CDR3, as DNA: TGTGCCAGCAGCCATGGGACAGATTCCTTCTACGAGCAGTACTTC. It translates to CASSHGTDSFYEQYF.

V and J are TRBV7-6 and TRBJ2-1, with 9 positions matching TRBD2. CDR3 size: 15 residues. Germline V CDR1 and CDR2: SGHVS, FNYEAQ. The ends lost 1 base at V and 6 bases at J; junction bases unmatched: 4. The CDR3 nucleotides read TGTGCCAGCAGCTTAGTAGGCGGGAGGGGCAATGAGCAGTTCTTC. As protein: CASSLVGGRGNEQFF.

The table lists this clonotype with a few counts. This chain connects TRBV7-2 to TRBJ2-7, with D possibly being TRBD2 (5 bases). V lost 5 bases and J 8 bases, leaving 13 bases between the germline ends. This CDR3 is built from 12 residues. CDR1 is SGHTA and CDR2 is FQGNSA in the germline V gene. CDR3 loop: CASSTDSSKQYF. CDR3 coding DNA: TGTGCCAGCAGCACGGACTCCTCCAAGCAGTACTTC.

This CDR3 reads CASSRGLVDPYEQYF. As DNA, the CDR3 is TGTGCCAGCAGCCGCGGACTGGTTGATCCCTACGAGCAGTACTTC. V usage is TRBV25-1 and J usage is TRBJ2-7; possibly TRBD2 for D (5 bases). Germline CDR1 MGHDK, CDR2 SYGVNS. There are 15 residues in the CDR3. Deletions cut 6 bases from V and 2 bases from J, with 17 bases between.